Below, one TCR beta chain is given with its context. Antigen unknown. CD45RO-negative, CCR7-selected cells formed the naive CD8 fraction, which excluded terminally differentiated effector memory CD45RA+ cells. Authors' methods: Junction-only immunoSEQ data arrived without quality scores, meaning filtering differed. Assay used: immunoSEQ multiplex PCR; TCRdb lists only in-frame clones, some missing. The V and J calls and clone size come from that table; D and trimming were worked out from the DNA. The sample comprises around 1.9 million clones, around 93% of which are singletons, and less than 2% rests with the top ten. The sample belongs to a study of shared clonotypes between healthy human individuals. Findings and caveats of the study: Relative to clonotypes present in all four donors, those not shared had lower generation probabilities.

The V segment lost 5 bases and the J segment 1 base; nucleotides outside the gene matches: 7. Germline CDR1 is SEHNR and CDR2 is FQNEAQ (reference sequence). The CDR3 loop spans 15 amino acids. This chain links TRBV7-9 with TRBJ1-2; 7 bases line up with TRBD1. This TCR derives from a man younger than 30 in good health. Some clones in this sample may be carry-over from other donors' samples. The sample comprised naive CD8+ T cells from PBMCs. CDR3 amino acids: CASSTRQGSNYGYTF. Here the CDR3 DNA reads TGTGCCAGCAGCACACGACAGGGAAGTAACTATGGCTACACCTTC.